These 17 T cell receptor beta chains share one sample of origin, sequenced in a study of blood T cell repertoires in COVID-19. The table came from immunoSEQ multiplex PCR; TCRdb's copy has only in-frame clones and leaves some out. The sample gives 140,000 to 150,000 clones, more than 80% of which show up once; approximately 2.8% is in the top ten. The sample consisted of peripheral blood. Every receptor here comes from an older woman with active COVID-19.

V usage is TRBV7-8 and J usage is TRBJ2-1, with D tentatively TRBD1 (7 bases). Trimming shortened V by 6 bases and J by 7 bases, and 19 bases separated the two germline ends. Germline CDR1 is SGHVS and CDR2 is FQNEAQ. The CDR3 runs to 15 residues. This chain's CDR3 is CASRGGRTGRNEQFF. In DNA form, the CDR3 reads TGTGCCAGCAGGGGAGGTAGGACAGGAAGGAATGAGCAGTTCTTC.

The CDR3 DNA reads as TGTGCCAGCAGCTTCGGACTAGCTCTCGAGGGTGAGCAGTTCTTC. Protein product: CASSFGLALEGEQFF. The rearrangement links TRBV9 to TRBJ2-1, with 8 bases that match TRBD2. V lost 4 bases and J lost 9; bases outside the gene matches: 12. The CDR3 loop spans 15 amino acids. Per germline, CDR1 SGDLS and CDR2 YYNGEE.

V usage is TRBV25-1 and J usage is TRBJ1-5, with a tentative D call TRBD1 (5 bases). Trimming took 2 bases from V and 9 from J, leaving 17 bases between them. The length of the CDR3 is 15 residues. Germline CDR1 is MGHDK and CDR2 is SYGVNS. Here the CDR3 reads CASSEEGREGPPQHF. The CDR3 DNA sequence: TGTGCCAGCAGTGAAGAGGGGAGGGAGGGTCCGCCCCAGCATTTT.

J is TRBJ1-2 and V is TRBV4-1; TRBD1 matches at 7 bases. Germline trimming cut 2 bases from V and 2 bases from J; bases unmatched to any gene: 8. There are 16 residues in the CDR3. CDR1 is MGHRA and CDR2 is YSYEKL in the germline V gene. CDR3: CASSQTPRGQNYGYTF. CDR3 coding DNA: TGCGCCAGCAGCCAAACCCCTAGGGGACAGAACTATGGCTACACCTTC.

The V call is TRBV12-5, the J call TRBJ2-1; TRBD1 aligns across 7 bases. Germline assignment: CDR1 LGHNT and CDR2 FRNRAP. The CDR3 is 14 residues long. Unmatched junction bases numbered 11, after V lost 7 bases and J lost 8 bases. The DNA of the CDR3 is TGTGCTAGTGCACCACCGACAGGGTTCTATGAGCAGTTCTTC. This sequence encodes CASAPPTGFYEQFF.

The chain carries TRBV6-6 and TRBJ1-3; D unclear. V dropped 4 bases and J dropped 0 bases, with 10 bases sitting between them. CDR3 length equals 15 residues. The germline V gene encodes CDR1 MNHNY and CDR2 SVGAGI (reference sequence). CDR3: CASSFRSNSGNTIYF. In DNA form, the CDR3 reads TGTGCCAGCAGTTTTCGGTCCAACTCTGGAAACACCATATATTTT.

The V and J genes are TRBV10-3 and TRBJ2-4, with 11 bases identical to TRBD2. The CDR3 runs 12 residues. Germline V gives CDR1 ENHRY, CDR2 SYGVKD. The V segment lost 10 bases and the J segment 7 bases; nucleotides outside the gene matches: 3. CDR3 nucleotides: TGTGCCACCCGGACTAGCGGGAACATTCAGTACTTC. It codes for CATRTSGNIQYF.

The V call is TRBV6-6, the J call TRBJ2-4; 7 nucleotides match TRBD1. Germline V gene data show CDR1 as MNHNY and CDR2 as SVGAGI (reference sequence). The CDR3 runs 15 residues. V lost 5 bases, J lost 8 bases, and 12 bases stayed unmatched. The CDR3 coding sequence is TGTGCCAGCAGTGGTGACAGGGCCAGGGCTGACATTCAGTACTTC. It codes for CASSGDRARADIQYF.

The rearrangement links TRBV7-3 to TRBJ2-3; 9 bases are shared with TRBD2. The CDR3 covers 14 residues. With 6 bases clipped from V and 1 base from J, the junction kept 2 bases outside the gene matches. Per germline, CDR1 SGHTA and CDR2 FQGTGA. CDR3 nucleotides: TGTGCCAGCAGATTAGCGGGGGGCACAGATACGCAGTATTTT. Protein: CASRLAGGTDTQYF.

V is TRBV6-2 or TRBV6-3 and J is TRBJ1-2; no reliable D call. Germline V gene lookup returns CDR1 MNHEY and CDR2 SVGEGT. V lost 6 bases and J lost 6, with 8 bases in between. The CDR3 length is 11 residues. CDR3 nucleotides: TGTGCCAGCAGCCTCTTAAATGGCTACACCTTC. Encoded protein: CASSLLNGYTF.

This clone was seen a single time. V is TRBV5-1 and J is TRBJ2-5; 9 nucleotides agree with TRBD1. CDR3 size: 15 residues. Germline V CDR1 and CDR2: SGHRS, YFSETQ. V lost 4 bases and J lost 5; bases outside the gene matches: 9. The CDR3 sequence is CASSARDREGETQYF. CDR3 coding DNA: TGCGCCAGCAGCGCCCGGGACAGGGAGGGGGAGACCCAGTACTTC.

This chain joins TRBV24-1 and TRBJ1-5, with TRBD1 as a possible D gene (5 bases). The CDR3 has 16 amino acids. V was trimmed by 4 bases and J by 3 bases, leaving 15 bases between them. The germline V gene has CDR1 KGHDR and CDR2 SFDVKD. CDR3 coding DNA: TGTGCCACCAGTGACGGACACCGAAGGACCAATCAGCCCCAGCATTTT. The encoded protein is CATSDGHRRTNQPQHF.

This chain uses TRBV6-6 with TRBJ2-3, with D possibly being TRBD1 (5 bases). Germline CDR1 reads MNHNY; CDR2 reads SVGAGI (reference sequence). The CDR3 runs to 14 residues. The germline V and J ends were trimmed by 5 bases and 4 bases, with 13 bases remaining between them. The CDR3 DNA reads TGTGCCAGCAGTACGCAGGGTAACGCAGATACGCAGTATTTT. As protein: CASSTQGNADTQYF.

The V and J genes are TRBV18 and TRBJ2-7; 11 positions match TRBD1. CDR1 and CDR2 (germline): KGHSH, LQKENI. The V gene end was trimmed by 8 bases and the J gene end by 5 bases; junction bases not matched to a gene: 8. The CDR3 has 14 amino acids. CDR3 nucleotides: TGTGCCAGCCGCTCCGGGACAGGGGGTGACGAGCAGTACTTC. Its protein product is CASRSGTGGDEQYF.

The J gene is TRBJ1-5, the V gene TRBV19; 10 bases are a match to TRBD1. The CDR3 is 16 amino acids. Trimming took 7 bases from V and 5 from J; bases not matched to a gene: 11. Per germline, CDR1 LNHDA and CDR2 SQIVND (reference sequence). The CDR3 sequence is CASTPSRDRGYQPQHF. The CDR3 DNA is TGTGCCAGTACACCGTCCCGGGACAGGGGTTATCAGCCCCAGCATTTT.

This chain joins TRBV4-2 and TRBJ1-1; tentatively, D is TRBD1 (5 bases). V was trimmed by 4 bases and J by 4 bases, leaving 16 bases between them. The CDR3 loop spans 15 amino acids. The V gene's germline CDR1 is LGHNA and CDR2 YNFKEQ. CDR3 bases: TGTGCCAGCAGCCCCGGTGGGGGGGTTGGCACTGAAGCTTTCTTT. Translation: CASSPGGGVGTEAFF.

The chain is built from TRBV29-1 and TRBJ2-3; the D gene is possibly TRBD2 (6 bases). Germline V gene sequence: CDR1 SQVTM, CDR2 ANQGSEA. This CDR3 has 16 amino acids. The V gene lost 3 bases and the J gene lost 1 base, with 17 bases spanning the gap. The CDR3 loop reads CSVEGRTSGRTDTQYF. Here the CDR3 DNA reads TGCAGCGTTGAGGGGAGGACATCCGGTCGCACAGATACGCAGTATTTT.